The clone carrying this TCR beta chain showed up just a few times. The antigen is unknown. This CDR3 has 18 residues. The V and J ends lost 3 bases and 3 bases, in that order; junction bases with no gene match: 12. Germline CDR1 reads LGHNA; CDR2 reads YSLEER. This entry belongs to a study of cytomegalovirus exposure and HLA in healthy donors. Study-level findings and limits: In vitro data verified a few CMV-associated chains as specific for CMV antigens. TCR beta V segments were, for the most part, productive about 87% or about 30% of the time in an earlier analysis.

PCR used 60 Vbeta primers and 13 Jbeta primers. TCRdb keeps only in-frame clones here, not all; method: immunoSEQ multiplex PCR. The table records roughly 100,000 clones, less than 85% of them present only once. This TCR was sampled from a man between 40 and 49 years old in good health and CMV-seronegative. The rearrangement uses TRBV4-3 and TRBJ2-7, with 12 bases that match TRBD1. Input material: PBMCs. CDR3 bases: TGCGCCAGCAGCCAGGCAGAACCTGGGACAGGGGGCGACTACGAGCAGTACTTC. As protein: CASSQAEPGTGGDYEQYF.